This T cell receptor beta chain was found in a study of T cell changes during pregnancy in multiple sclerosis. This clone was picked up a small number of times. Germline V gene lookup returns CDR1 MNHNS and CDR2 SASEGT. The CDR3 sequence is 17 residues long. With 4 bases clipped from V and 3 bases from J, the junction kept 4 bases outside the gene matches. TCRdb's copy holds only in-frame clones and misses some; the assay was immunoSEQ multiplex PCR. The sample gives some 80,000 clones, 92% of which show up once; almost 1.5% is in the top ten. The TCR comes from a female donor with multiple sclerosis, enrolled in a pregnancy study. The chain uses TRBV6-1 and TRBJ2-1, with 15 bases matching TRBD2. The sequences come from peripheral blood, collected before pregnancy. CDR3 amino acids: CASSGTSGGANYNEQFF. Written as DNA, the CDR3 is TGTGCCAGCAGTGGGACTAGCGGGGGGGCGAACTACAATGAGCAGTTCTTC.